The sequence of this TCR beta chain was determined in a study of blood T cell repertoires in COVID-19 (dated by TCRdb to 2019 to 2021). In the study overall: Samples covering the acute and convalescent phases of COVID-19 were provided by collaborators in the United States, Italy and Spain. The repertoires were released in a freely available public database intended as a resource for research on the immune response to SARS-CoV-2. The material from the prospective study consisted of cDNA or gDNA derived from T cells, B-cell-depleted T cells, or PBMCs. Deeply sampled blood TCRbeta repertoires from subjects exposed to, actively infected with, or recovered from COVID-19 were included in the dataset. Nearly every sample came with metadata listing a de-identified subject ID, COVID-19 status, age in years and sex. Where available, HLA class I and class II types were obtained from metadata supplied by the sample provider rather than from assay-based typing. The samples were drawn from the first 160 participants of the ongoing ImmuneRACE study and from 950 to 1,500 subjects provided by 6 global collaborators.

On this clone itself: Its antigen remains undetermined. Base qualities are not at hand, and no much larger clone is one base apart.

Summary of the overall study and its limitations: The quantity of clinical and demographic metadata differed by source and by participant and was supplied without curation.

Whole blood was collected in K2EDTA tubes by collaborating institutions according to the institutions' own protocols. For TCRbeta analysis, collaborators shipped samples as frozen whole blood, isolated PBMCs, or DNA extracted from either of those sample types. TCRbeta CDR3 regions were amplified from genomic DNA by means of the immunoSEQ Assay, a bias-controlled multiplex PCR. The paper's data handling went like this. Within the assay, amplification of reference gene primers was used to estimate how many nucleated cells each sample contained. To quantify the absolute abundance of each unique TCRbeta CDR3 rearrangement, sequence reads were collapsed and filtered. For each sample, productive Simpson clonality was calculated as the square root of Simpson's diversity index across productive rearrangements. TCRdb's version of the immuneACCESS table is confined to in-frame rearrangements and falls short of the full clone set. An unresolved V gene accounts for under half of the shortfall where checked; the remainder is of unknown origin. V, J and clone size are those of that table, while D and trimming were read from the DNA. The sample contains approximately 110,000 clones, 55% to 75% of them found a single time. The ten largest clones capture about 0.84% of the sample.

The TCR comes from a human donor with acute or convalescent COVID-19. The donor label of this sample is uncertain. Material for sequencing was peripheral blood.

The CDR3 has the sequence CASSLLSGGNEQFF. The nucleotides are TGTGCCAGTAGTCTCCTTTCCGGGGGCAATGAGCAGTTCTTC. The rearranged chain carries TRBV19 and TRBJ2-1; 6 matching bases give a weak D call of TRBD2. The CDR3 starts with the cysteine, ends with the phenylalanine, and has 14 residues. Only the CDR3 DNA is retained, 42 bases long and in frame from the first base. V is clipped by 5 bases and J by 6 bases, and the sequence between their germline boundaries is 14 bases long. CDR1 and CDR2, per the germline V gene (reference sequence), are LNHDA and SQIVND.